This TCR beta chain was found in a study of beta chain features in type 1 diabetes. As for the study in general: The study found patients and healthy donors alike in age, gender and cell yields. Investigators examined nearly 110,000,000 sorted cells across all samples.

Points from the study as a whole: Compared with healthy donors, patients appeared to share more similar naive, central memory and regulatory TCRB repertoires. Lower insertion and higher deletion counts appeared at VDJ junctions in type 1 diabetes patients.

The sample holds a few counts of this clone. Its antigen is undetermined. Reverse transcription of all isolated RNA meant that expressed TCRB transcripts were sequenced. Sequencing used immunoSEQ multiplex PCR; TCRdb keeps in-frame clones, though not all of them. The sample yields a few hundred thousand clones, around a fifth seen once. The CDR3 is made up of 13 amino acids. Germline loops: CDR1 SGHNT, CDR2 YYREEE (reference sequence). V was cut by 4 bases and J by 7 bases, with 12 bases left in between. The origin of this receptor is a woman aged 18-29 years in good health. The sequencing input was naive CD4+ T cells from blood. This rearrangement joins TRBV5-4 to TRBJ2-1, with a tentative D call TRBD1 (5 bases). CDR3 residues: CASSPDSWNEQFF. The CDR3 nucleotides read TGTGCCAGCAGCCCCGACAGCTGGAATGAGCAGTTCTTC.